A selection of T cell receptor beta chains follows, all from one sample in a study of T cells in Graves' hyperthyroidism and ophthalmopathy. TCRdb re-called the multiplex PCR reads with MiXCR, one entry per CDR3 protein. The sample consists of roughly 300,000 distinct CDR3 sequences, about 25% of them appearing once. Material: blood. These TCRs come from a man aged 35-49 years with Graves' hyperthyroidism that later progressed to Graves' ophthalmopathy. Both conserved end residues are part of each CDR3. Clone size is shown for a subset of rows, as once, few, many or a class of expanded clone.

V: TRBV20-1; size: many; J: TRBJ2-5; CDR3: CGQGVETQYF
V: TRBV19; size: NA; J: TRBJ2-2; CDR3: CASSIFAGPGELFF
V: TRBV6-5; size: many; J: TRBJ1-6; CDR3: CASSYGGSSYNSPLHF
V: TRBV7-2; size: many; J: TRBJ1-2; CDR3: CASSLRTGGSHGYTF
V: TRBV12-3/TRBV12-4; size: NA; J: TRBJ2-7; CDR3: CASSVDRGIYEQYF
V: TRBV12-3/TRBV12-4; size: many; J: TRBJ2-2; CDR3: CASKRGGEVTGELFF
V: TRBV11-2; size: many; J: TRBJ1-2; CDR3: CASSSPRTLNTF
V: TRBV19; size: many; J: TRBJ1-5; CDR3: CASSIDFASNQPQHF
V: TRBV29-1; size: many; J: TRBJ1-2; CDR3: CSVELSGYFGYGYTF
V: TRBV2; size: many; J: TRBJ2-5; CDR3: CASSAGASSETQYF
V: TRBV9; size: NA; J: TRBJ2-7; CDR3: CASSDQDGSYEQYF
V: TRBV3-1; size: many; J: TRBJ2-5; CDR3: CASSPRDREETQYF
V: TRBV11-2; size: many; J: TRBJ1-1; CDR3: CASSLDLGRGEAFF
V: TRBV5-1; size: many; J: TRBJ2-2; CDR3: CASSHPPDRDGGELFF
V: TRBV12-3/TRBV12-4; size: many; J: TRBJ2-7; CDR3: CASSLDIPRGGTSDEQYF
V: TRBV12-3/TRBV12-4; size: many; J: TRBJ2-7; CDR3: CASSFRQQPSYEQYF
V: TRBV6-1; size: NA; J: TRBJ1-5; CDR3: CASSGGQGSNQPQHF
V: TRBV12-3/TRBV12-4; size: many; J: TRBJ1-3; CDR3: CASGRTGNTIYF
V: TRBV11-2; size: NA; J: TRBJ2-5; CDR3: CASSSSVADVGETQYF
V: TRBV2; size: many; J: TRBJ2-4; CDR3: CASTGAGQNIQYF
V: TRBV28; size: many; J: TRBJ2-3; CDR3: CASRSETSGTADTQYF
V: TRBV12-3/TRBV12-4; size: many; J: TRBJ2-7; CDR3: CATSQGSYEQYF
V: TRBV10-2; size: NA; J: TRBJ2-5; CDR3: CASSRTRQETQYF